The present entry profiles one T cell receptor beta chain with its context. Here immunoSEQ multiplex PCR was the method, and the copy in TCRdb shows in-frame clones only, minus some. The sample lists approximately 440,000 clones; around 90% were seen once. The CDR3 totals 14 residues. V lost 5 bases to trimming and J lost 3 bases, with 10 bases between them. Germline V gene sequence: CDR1 LNHDA, CDR2 SQIVND (reference sequence). The record originates from a study of blood T cell repertoires in COVID-19. Study-level information: The analysed material was cDNA or gDNA that came from T cells, B-cell-depleted T cells, or PBMCs.

Participants reported their clinical history, and cohort assignment relied on those reports. Donors in Cohort 3 who had recovered were those with two negative PCRs, healthcare professional clearance, or resolution of their symptoms. This sequence was found in a man aged 18 to 30 who had recovered from COVID-19. The sequenced material came from PBMCs or T cells enriched from blood (not recorded which). This chain connects TRBV19 to TRBJ2-2; D gene unclear. Here the CDR3 reads CASSEASHTGELFF. Written as DNA, the CDR3 is TGTGCCAGTAGTGAAGCCTCCCACACCGGGGAGCTGTTTTTT.